Described below is a single T cell receptor (beta chain) sequence and its context. Its antigen is still unknown. No per-base quality is available; no much larger clone lies one base away. The donors belonged to the validation cohort of around 130 subjects, which was separate from the roughly 680-subject first cohort. Libraries were built with the immunoSEQ multiplex PCR assay. As for the authors' bioinformatics: A statistical classification framework was built for diagnosing cytomegalovirus status from the catalog of TCR beta chain sequences. The clones in this table, taken by TCRdb from immuneACCESS, are in-frame only. Not every clone is retained; where verified, under half of the shortfall comes from an unresolved V gene, and the cause of the rest is unknown. V and J calls and clone size follow that table, whereas D and trimming were derived from the DNA. Across this sample there are 300,000 to 400,000 clones, with just over 85% seen only once. The leading ten clones occupy roughly 0.8% of the sample.

These data come from a study of cytomegalovirus exposure and HLA in healthy donors (dated by TCRdb to the late 2010s). For the study in its entirety: According to a later analysis, the roughly 130 validation repertoires were produced on the same platform as the approximately 610 repertoires of the first cohort. The aim of the study was to test whether cataloging public T cell receptors could identify signatures of past pathogen exposure. To predict cytomegalovirus infection status, the study combined high-throughput TCR immunosequencing, statistical association of individual TCRs with disease status, and machine learning. A separate validation cohort of roughly 130 different subjects was used in addition to the approximately 700-subject first cohort.

The paper's findings and limits, for the study overall: In vitro tests confirmed that a few of the cytomegalovirus-associated TCR beta chains recognize cytomegalovirus antigens. The study listed 150 to 200 TCR beta chains as associated with cytomegalovirus. Of the cluster scores, 85% to 95% were above 0 in a later analysis, which found that TCRs clustered in the first cohort also tended to co-occur in the 130 or so validation repertoires. The authors suggested that the approach could potentially be extended to other disease states and immunological phenotypes. Across donors, most TCR sequences were observed very rarely, whereas some public TCRs were present in many individuals. Cytomegalovirus status was reported to be diagnosed by the classifier with high specificity and sensitivity in both the original and validation cohorts. A later analysis lacked HLA typing for the validation cohort, so it scored co-occurrence in that cohort across all 110 or so repertoires.

The CDR3 has 15 amino acids, counting the end cysteine and phenylalanine. Only CDR3 DNA remains: 45 bases, in frame from the first base. Rearrangement joined TRBV21-1 to TRBJ1-2; TRBD1 is the table's D call, not checked against the DNA. TRBV21-1 is a documented pseudogene. The sequencing sample was made of PBMCs. The TCR was taken from a woman under 30 in good health and CMV-seronegative. The nucleotides read TGTGCCAGCAGCAATATCCCAACAGGGGGCTGTGGCTACACCTTC. Translated, this is CASSNIPTGGCGYTF.